The 21 T cell receptor beta chains listed next were all sequenced from one sample in a study of regulatory T cells in long-lasting Graves disease. As for time point: persistent/refractory GD, antithyroid drugs over 5 years with positive TRAb. PBMC RNA was the source of the TCR library. Building of the TCR beta libraries involved iRepertoire HTBI primers and Arm-PCR of CDR3 regions. TCRdb re-analysed the multiplex PCR reads in MiXCR, keeping a single row per CDR3 protein. The sample contains about 470,000 distinct CDR3 sequences, under 25% of which appear only once. Here the sequenced sample was peripheral blood mononuclear cells (PBMCs), taken when the disease was refractory, from a patient treated with antithyroid drugs. These TCRs come from a female donor with Graves disease.

This clonotype was observed many times. The chain recombines TRBV7-9 with TRBJ1-2; D uncertain. The germline V gene encodes CDR1 SEHNR and CDR2 FQNEAQ (reference sequence). This CDR3 region has 16 residues. V shed 4 bases and J shed 3 bases, with 18 bases lying between them. The CDR3 sequence is CASSWVMPPPDYGYTF. The CDR3 DNA reads as TGTGCCAGCAGCTGGGTAATGCCTCCTCCGGACTATGGCTACACCTTC.

This clonotype has a handful of counts. The chain has TRBV25-1 and TRBJ1-4; possible D gene TRBD1, 5 bases. This CDR3 comprises 13 residues. Germline V gene sequence: CDR1 MGHDK, CDR2 SYGVNS. V was trimmed by 3 bases and J by 5 bases, leaving 7 bases between them. The CDR3, as DNA: TGTGCCAGCAGTGATTACAGGAATGAAAAACTGTTTTTT. This sequence encodes CASSDYRNEKLFF.

This clonotype was seen only a few times. The chain is built from TRBV20-1 and TRBJ1-1; D is uncertain. V lost 3 bases and J lost 4, with 9 bases in between. Germline assignment: CDR1 DFQATT and CDR2 SNEGSKA (reference sequence). CDR3 length: 12 amino acids. CDR3 sequence reads: CSARFKLTEAFF. The CDR3 DNA follows: TGCAGTGCTAGGTTTAAACTCACTGAAGCTTTCTTT.

This clonotype was seen a few times. The chain carries TRBV25-1 and TRBJ1-1; maybe TRBD1 (5 bases). The CDR3 consists of 14 residues. V was shortened by 1 base and J by 5 bases, with 11 bases between the two germline ends. CDR1 and CDR2 (germline): MGHDK, SYGVNS. DNA of the CDR3: TGTGCCAGCAGTGAATTAGCAGGGCCGACTGAAGCTTTCTTT. Translation gives CASSELAGPTEAFF.

This clonotype was recorded at least ten times. The genes are TRBV6-1 and TRBJ2-7; possible D gene TRBD2, 5 bases. V was shortened by 6 bases and J by 12 bases, with 21 bases between the two germline ends. This CDR3 spans 13 amino acids. From germline, CDR1 is MNHNS and CDR2 SASEGT. CDR3 protein: CASSQSSDMGRYF. The CDR3 coding sequence is TGTGCCAGCAGCCAAAGCAGTGATATGGGGAGGTACTTC.

This sequence joins TRBV30 and TRBJ2-3, with TRBD2 matching 8 bases. V was clipped by 0 bases and J by 7 bases; unmatched bases: 6. The CDR3 sequence is 14 residues long. Germline CDR1 GTSNPN, CDR2 SVGIG (reference sequence). CDR3: CAWSVTGLANTQYF. Here the CDR3 DNA reads TGTGCCTGGAGTGTAACCGGACTAGCAAATACGCAGTATTTT.

This clonotype was recorded only once. V is TRBV7-2 and J is TRBJ2-2, with D perhaps matching TRBD2 (6 bases). Trimming stripped 10 bases from V and 5 bases from J, with 17 bases between. The CDR3 covers 14 residues. The germline gives CDR1 SGHTA, CDR2 FQGNSA. The CDR3 coding sequence is TGTGCCATGGGAGGCAGGCGGTATACCGGGGAGCTGTTTTTT. It specifies CAMGGRRYTGELFF.

Many counts were recorded for this clonotype. CDR3 sequence: CSALGQGGYEQYF. The CDR3 DNA reads TGCAGTGCTCTGGGACAGGGCGGTTACGAGCAGTACTTC. V is TRBV20-1 and J is TRBJ2-7; 9 bases map to TRBD1. The CDR3 length is 13 residues. V trimming: 5 bases; J trimming: 4 bases; junction bases outside the gene matches: 6. Germline V gene lookup returns CDR1 DFQATT and CDR2 SNEGSKA (reference sequence).

This clonotype was observed many times. V usage is TRBV7-8 and J usage is TRBJ1-2; D perhaps matches TRBD1 (6 bases). The CDR3 extends over 14 amino acids. V shed 2 bases and J shed 6 bases, with 13 bases lying between them. In germline, CDR1 is SGHVS, CDR2 FQNEAQ. As DNA, the CDR3 is TGTGCCAGCAGCTTATACCCGGGACACCATGGCTACACCTTC. This sequence encodes CASSLYPGHHGYTF.

This clonotype was observed a few times. This rearrangement joins TRBV30 to TRBJ2-7, with D possibly matching TRBD2 (6 bases). The CDR3 spans 13 residues. Germline V gene data show CDR1 as GTSNPN and CDR2 as SVGIG (reference sequence). Trimming removed 4 bases from V and 7 bases from J, with 17 bases in between. The CDR3 sequence is CAWTRDSSGEQYF. The CDR3 DNA reads as TGTGCCTGGACCCGGGACTCCTCGGGGGAGCAGTACTTC. The full variable domain, its missing parts supplied by reference TRBV30 and TRBJ2-7, is SQTIHQWPATLVQPVGSPLSLECTVEGTSNPNLYWYRQAAGRGLQLLFYSVGIGQISSEVPQNLSASRPQDRQFILSSKKLLLSDSGFYLCAWTRDSSGEQYFGPGTRLTVT.

The sample holds a few counts of this clonotype. The J gene is TRBJ2-2, the V gene TRBV5-1; D is perhaps TRBD2 (6 bases). This CDR3 spans 16 amino acids. CDR1 and CDR2 (germline): SGHRS, YFSETQ. Between the trimmed V and J ends, which lost 7 bases and 2 bases, there was a span of 18 bases. The CDR3, as DNA: TGCGCCAGCTCTTTGGGGGGTAGCGGAAACACCGGGGAGCTGTTTTTT. It encodes CASSLGGSGNTGELFF.

CDR3 region: CASSLLRDSWGAGTEAFF. The CDR3 DNA reads TGTGCCAGCAGCTTGTTACGGGACAGTTGGGGGGCTGGGACTGAAGCTTTCTTT. The chain uses TRBV5-4 and TRBJ1-1; 7 nucleotides match TRBD1. The CDR3 has 18 amino acids. The V gene end was trimmed by 1 base and the J gene end by 5 bases; junction bases not matched to a gene: 17. The germline V gene has CDR1 SGHNT and CDR2 YYREEE (reference sequence).

The table lists this clonotype with many counts. CDR3 sequence reads: CASSPGVSGANVLTF. CDR3 nucleotides: TGTGCCAGCAGCCCAGGGGTTTCTGGGGCCAACGTCCTGACTTTC. This chain links TRBV7-3 with TRBJ2-6; maybe TRBD1 (6 bases). Looked up from germline, CDR1 is SGHTA and CDR2 is FQGTGA. The CDR3 spans 15 residues. V was clipped by 5 bases and J by 1 base, with 9 bases between them.

The chain recombines TRBV19 with TRBJ1-1, with D tentatively TRBD1 (6 bases). V lost 7 bases and J lost 6, with 24 bases in between. From germline, CDR1 is LNHDA and CDR2 SQIVND (reference sequence). The CDR3 is made up of 16 amino acids. The CDR3 loop is CASNRGAGGGFAEAFF. The DNA of the CDR3 is TGTGCCAGTAACAGAGGGGCCGGGGGCGGGTTTGCTGAAGCTTTCTTT. The whole variable domain, remainder taken from reference TRBV19 and TRBJ1-1, is DGGITQSPKYLFRKEGQNVTLSCEQNLNHDAMYWYRQDPGQGLRLIYYSQIVNDFQKGDIAEGYSVSREKKESFPLTVTSAQKNPTAFYLCASNRGAGGGFAEAFFGQGTRLTVV.

This clonotype was counted at least ten times. DNA for the CDR3: TGTGCCACCAGTGATTCGGGACGGTCCTACGAGCAGTACTTC. This translates into CATSDSGRSYEQYF. V and J are TRBV24-1 and TRBJ2-7; D is perhaps TRBD1 or TRBD2 (5 bases each). Germline V gene lookup returns CDR1 KGHDR and CDR2 SFDVKD. CDR3 length: 14 amino acids. The germline V and J ends were trimmed by 2 bases and 1 base, with 8 bases remaining between them.

About this clonotype itself: A much larger clone lies one base from this, so it may be a read error. The chain joins TRBV6-2 or TRBV6-3 to TRBJ1-5; 9 bases fit TRBD1. Looked up from germline, CDR1 is MNHEY and CDR2 is SVGEGT. CDR3 length equals 14 residues. V was clipped by 3 bases and J by 5 bases; unmatched bases: 2. In DNA form, the CDR3 reads TGTGCCAGCAGTTATGGGACAGGGTATCAGCCCCAGCATTTT. This translates into CASSYGTGYQPQHF.

The chain joins TRBV20-1 to TRBJ1-5, with D unclear. Trimming took off 3 bases at V and 7 bases at J, with 16 bases between the two ends. Germline CDR1 DFQATT, CDR2 SNEGSKA (reference sequence). CDR3 length: 14 residues. The CDR3 sequence: CSASEARIKQPQHF. As DNA, the CDR3 is TGCAGTGCTAGTGAGGCCAGGATAAAACAGCCCCAGCATTTT.

This chain connects TRBV14 to TRBJ1-1, with D unclear. Germline V gene sequence: CDR1 SGHDN, CDR2 FVKESK. V was cut by 2 bases and J by 3 bases, with 10 bases left in between. The length of the CDR3 is 14 residues. CDR3 DNA: TGTGCCAGCAGCCAAAAGTCAAGGGACACTGAAGCTTTCTTT. This sequence encodes CASSQKSRDTEAFF. Drawing the rest from reference TRBV14 and TRBJ1-1, the complete variable domain is EAGVTQFPSHSVIEKGQTVTLRCDPISGHDNLYWYRRVMGKEIKFLLHFVKESKQDESGMPNNRFLAERTGGTYSTLKVQPAELEDSGVYFCASSQKSRDTEAFFGQGTRLTVV.

This clonotype was counted between two and nine times. The chain joins TRBV20-1 to TRBJ2-7; D gene unclear. Germline V gives CDR1 DFQATT, CDR2 SNEGSKA (reference sequence). The CDR3 runs to 11 residues. Trimming took 2 bases from V and 3 from J, leaving 5 bases between them. CDR3: CSARQHYEQYF. As DNA, the CDR3 is TGCAGTGCTAGACAGCACTACGAGCAGTACTTC.

This sequence joins TRBV29-1 and TRBJ2-7, with D perhaps matching TRBD1 (6 bases). The CDR3 contains 15 residues. Germline assignment: CDR1 SQVTM and CDR2 ANQGSEA. V was trimmed by 3 bases and J by 1 base, leaving 16 bases between them. The CDR3 spells CSVEMDRELSYEQYF. The CDR3 bases are TGCAGCGTTGAGATGGACAGAGAATTATCCTACGAGCAGTACTTC.

This rearrangement joins TRBV7-8 to TRBJ2-7; possible D gene TRBD2, 5 bases. CDR1 SGHVS and CDR2 FQNEAQ come from the germline V gene. There are 15 residues in the CDR3. Trimming shortened V by 5 bases and J by 5 bases, and 19 bases separated the two germline ends. CDR3 sequence reads: CASSQRSRETNEQYF. In DNA, the CDR3 is TGTGCCAGCAGCCAGCGGTCCAGAGAGACCAACGAGCAGTACTTC. The whole variable domain, filled in from reference TRBV7-8 and TRBJ2-7, reads GAGVSQSPRYKVAKRGQDVALRCDPISGHVSLFWYQQALGQGPEFLTYFQNEAQLDKSGLPSDRFFAERPEGSVSTLKIQRTQQEDSAVYLCASSQRSRETNEQYFGPGTRLTVT.